This TCR beta chain was recovered during a study of blood T cell repertoires in COVID-19. At the level of the study: Collection of acute and convalescent COVID-19 samples took place in the United States, Italy and Spain. T cells, B-cell-depleted T cells, or PBMCs supplied cDNA or gDNA.

Germline V lookup: CDR1 DFQATT, CDR2 SNEGSKA (reference sequence). CDR3 length: 17 residues. V lost 3 bases and J lost 4; bases outside the gene matches: 15. Methods used by the authors: Estimated nucleated cell counts came from reference gene primer amplification. Sequenced by immunoSEQ multiplex PCR; TCRdb stores in-frame clones only, minus some. For V, J and clone size, that table is used; D and trimming come from the DNA. The sample contains about 270,000 clones, about four fifths of which appear only once. Sequenced: peripheral blood. The receptor comes from a woman between 18 and 29 years old with acute or convalescent COVID-19. This chain uses TRBV20-1 with TRBJ1-5; 7 bases are a match to TRBD1. In DNA form, the CDR3 reads TGCAGTGCTAGTGGAGGGGGCGCATTCTCGAGAAATCAGCCCCAGCATTTT. Translating it yields CSASGGGAFSRNQPQHF.